Listed below are T cell receptor beta chains from one sample, sequenced in a study of blood T cell repertoires in COVID-19. The method was immunoSEQ multiplex PCR; TCRdb's version includes in-frame clones alone and lacks a portion of them. The sample comprises about 180,000 clones, about nine tenths of which are singletons, and roughly 9% rests with the top ten. Sequenced sample: PBMCs or T cells enriched from blood (not recorded which). These receptors were taken from a woman younger than 35 who had recovered from COVID-19. Both conserved end residues are part of each CDR3. Fields, in order: clone size, D gene, J gene, V gene, CDR3 protein, CDR3 DNA. A D gene is named only where the DNA matches it firmly. Rows give clone size only sometimes, using once, few, many, or a class for an expanded clone.

.,TRBD2,TRBJ2-7,TRBV10-3,CAISPGGAGESYEQYF,TGTGCCATCAGCCCGGGGGGGGCGGGCGAATCCTACGAGCAGTACTTC
.,.,TRBJ2-5,TRBV18,CASSPQSGLSETQYF,TGTGCCAGCTCACCTCAGAGCGGCCTTAGTGAGACCCAGTACTTC
.,TRBD2,TRBJ2-5,TRBV5-1,CASSFGGETQYF,TGCGCCAGCAGCTTCGGGGGGGAGACCCAGTACTTC
.,TRBD1,TRBJ2-7,TRBV7-8,CASSLVGQGTYEQYF,TGTGCCAGCAGCTTAGTAGGACAGGGTACCTACGAGCAGTACTTC
.,TRBD2,TRBJ2-1,TRBV2,CASSEGLAGNNEQFF,TGTGCCAGCAGCGAGGGACTAGCGGGGAACAATGAGCAGTTCTTC
.,TRBD1,TRBJ1-4,TRBV5-1,CASSRTGDDEKLFF,TGCGCCAGCAGCCGGACAGGGGACGATGAAAAACTGTTTTTT
.,.,TRBJ2-1,TRBV5-1,CASSPVRSSYNEQFF,TGCGCCAGCAGCCCCGTGAGGAGTTCCTACAATGAGCAGTTCTTC
.,.,TRBJ2-7,TRBV3-1/TRBV3-2,CASSGQTSYEQYF,TGTGCCAGCAGCGGACAGACCTCCTACGAGCAGTACTTC
.,.,TRBJ1-1,TRBV28,CASSPSRWGRDNTEAFF,TGTGCCAGCAGCCCAAGTAGATGGGGGCGTGATAACACTGAAGCTTTCTTT
.,.,TRBJ1-2,TRBV29-1,CSGRSPDSPYGYTF,TGCAGCGGGAGGAGCCCGGATTCCCCTTATGGCTACACCTTC
few,.,TRBJ1-3,TRBV19,CASSRGLSGNTIYF,TGTGCCAGTAGTCGCGGGTTATCTGGAAACACCATATATTTT
once,TRBD2,TRBJ2-3,TRBV4-3,CASSQELAGIADTQYF,TGCGCCAGCAGCCAAGAACTAGCGGGGATCGCAGATACGCAGTATTTT
.,.,TRBJ1-1,TRBV29-1,CSGYQGMNTEAFF,TGCAGCGGGTACCAGGGGATGAACACTGAAGCTTTCTTT
.,TRBD1,TRBJ1-3,TRBV27,CASSAATGGRGNTIYF,TGTGCCAGCAGCGCTGCGACAGGGGGACGTGGAAACACCATATATTTT
.,.,TRBJ1-4,TRBV10-1,CATQGDNEKLFF,TGCGCCACCCAAGGGGATAATGAAAAACTGTTTTTT
.,.,TRBJ1-1,TRBV6-5,CATAGKVNTEAFF,TGTGCCACAGCGGGTAAGGTGAACACTGAAGCTTTCTTT
once,.,TRBJ1-2,TRBV14,CASSQDWGNGYTF,TGTGCCAGCAGCCAAGATTGGGGCAATGGCTACACCTTC
few,TRBD1,TRBJ1-6,TRBV10-1,CASSPTTGAPNSPLHF,TGCGCCAGCAGTCCGACAACAGGGGCACCTAATTCACCCCTCCACTTT
.,.,TRBJ2-7,TRBV2,CASRENSASGDEQYF,TGTGCCAGCAGGGAAAATAGCGCGTCGGGCGACGAGCAGTACTTC
.,TRBD1,TRBJ1-2,TRBV6-5,CASTQPGGYGYTF,TGTGCCAGCACACAGCCAGGGGGATATGGCTACACCTTC
.,.,TRBJ1-3,TRBV19,CATTLTSSSSGNTIYF,TGTGCCACAACCCTGACAAGTTCGAGCTCTGGAAACACCATATATTTT
.,TRBD1,TRBJ2-7,TRBV28,CASSRMGTGGLGEQYF,TGTGCCAGCAGCCGAATGGGGACAGGGGGTCTGGGCGAGCAGTACTTC
.,TRBD2,TRBJ2-5,TRBV5-1,CASSLRAGGPETQYF,TGCGCCAGCAGCTTGCGAGCGGGAGGGCCGGAAACCCAGTACTTC
once,.,TRBJ1-1,TRBV9,CASSPSGAWGAFF,TGTGCCAGCAGCCCGTCAGGGGCCTGGGGAGCTTTCTTT
.,TRBD2,TRBJ2-1,TRBV11-2,CASSLDRGLAGEGEQFF,TGTGCCAGCAGCTTAGATCGGGGGCTAGCGGGAGAGGGGGAGCAGTTCTTC
.,TRBD2,TRBJ2-1,TRBV7-7,CASSATPLAGGGNEQFF,TGTGCTAGCAGCGCGACCCCCCTAGCGGGAGGGGGCAATGAGCAGTTCTTC
.,TRBD2,TRBJ2-1,TRBV7-2,CASSLESPSGRAGNEQFF,TGTGCCAGCAGCTTAGAATCCCCTAGCGGGAGGGCCGGGAATGAGCAGTTCTTC
.,TRBD2,TRBJ2-1,TRBV5-1,CASSLSGRASGRERSYNEQFF,TGCGCCAGCAGCTTGTCGGGTCGGGCTAGCGGGAGGGAAAGGTCCTACAATGAGCAGTTCTTC
.,.,TRBJ2-6,TRBV29-1,CSVVLFFSGANVLTF,TGCAGCGTTGTTCTGTTCTTCTCTGGGGCCAACGTCCTGACTTTC
.,.,TRBJ1-4,TRBV5-1,CASSLSSQNEKLFF,TGCGCCAGCAGCTTGTCGTCTCAGAATGAAAAACTGTTTTTT
once,.,TRBJ1-3,TRBV19,CASSMGNTIYF,TGTGCCAGTTCCATGGGAAACACCATATATTTT
.,TRBD1,TRBJ1-1,TRBV7-9,CASSGTVNTEAFF,TGTGCCAGCAGCGGGACAGTGAACACTGAAGCTTTCTTT
.,.,TRBJ1-1,TRBV19,CASSMGWQGGMNTEAFF,TGTGCCAGTAGTATGGGGTGGCAGGGAGGGATGAACACTGAAGCTTTCTTT
.,.,TRBJ2-2,TRBV11-2,CASSLGATTGELFF,TGTGCCAGCAGCTTAGGCGCCACCACCGGGGAGCTGTTTTTT
.,TRBD1,TRBJ2-2,TRBV2,CASRTGEDTGELFF,TGTGCCAGCAGGACAGGGGAAGACACCGGGGAGCTGTTTTTT
.,.,TRBJ1-2,TRBV12-3/TRBV12-4,CAAAGGAYGYTF,TGTGCCGCGGCGGGGGGGGCGTATGGCTACACCTTC
.,TRBD1,TRBJ2-4,TRBV28,CASSPSLTRGLAKNIQYF,TGTGCCAGCAGTCCCTCTCTTACCAGGGGGCTAGCCAAAAACATTCAGTACTTC
.,.,TRBJ1-1,TRBV2,CASSEGASNTEAFF,TGTGCCAGCAGTGAGGGGGCCTCCAACACTGAAGCTTTCTTT
.,.,TRBJ1-2,TRBV24-1,CATYQGNYGYTF,TGTGCCACCTATCAGGGGAACTATGGCTACACCTTC
.,TRBD2,TRBJ2-1,TRBV7-2,CASSSPGLAGGPNEQFF,TGTGCCAGCAGCTCTCCGGGACTAGCGGGGGGGCCCAATGAGCAGTTCTTC
.,TRBD1,TRBJ1-2,TRBV27,CASSPDRGSGYTF,TGTGCCAGCAGTCCCGACAGGGGTAGTGGCTACACCTTC
.,.,TRBJ2-1,TRBV6-5,CASSYSSGEIYNEQFF,TGTGCCAGCAGTTACTCGTCAGGGGAAATCTACAATGAGCAGTTCTTC
.,TRBD1,TRBJ1-5,TRBV4-2,CASSQGPEGQGSNQPQHF,TGTGCCAGCAGCCAAGGTCCTGAGGGACAGGGTAGCAATCAGCCCCAGCATTTT
once,TRBD1,TRBJ2-7,TRBV18,CASSPPGRGLGYEQYF,TGTGCCAGCTCACCACCGGGAAGGGGGCTAGGATACGAGCAGTACTTC
.,.,TRBJ1-1,TRBV10-3,CAISDTSEAFF,TGTGCCATCAGTGATACATCTGAAGCTTTCTTT
.,.,TRBJ1-1,TRBV7-2,CASTRGGNMNTEAFF,TGTGCCAGCACCCGTGGAGGGAATATGAACACTGAAGCTTTCTTT
.,TRBD2,TRBJ2-1,TRBV7-9,CASSSRTSGRARQFF,TGTGCCAGCAGCTCCAGGACTAGCGGGAGGGCCAGGCAGTTCTTC
.,TRBD1,TRBJ2-1,TRBV27,CASRVDRLFNEQFF,TGTGCCAGCAGGGTGGACAGGTTGTTCAATGAGCAGTTCTTC
once,TRBD2,TRBJ2-1,TRBV2,CASSLWGRGTSARNEQFF,TGTGCCAGCAGTCTGTGGGGGCGGGGGACTAGCGCTAGAAATGAGCAGTTCTTC
.,.,TRBJ2-6,TRBV23-1,CASSQYRDTIISGANVLTF,TGCGCCAGCAGTCAATACCGGGACACCATCATCTCTGGGGCCAACGTCCTGACTTTC
.,.,TRBJ2-7,TRBV6-1,CASSEGRGAALSYEQYF,TGTGCCAGCAGTGAAGGGCGCGGGGCAGCCCTCTCCTACGAGCAGTACTTC
.,.,TRBJ2-7,TRBV7-2,CASSKPGIGADEQYF,TGTGCCAGCAGCAAACCTGGGATAGGAGCGGACGAGCAGTACTTC